A selection of T cell receptor beta chains follows, all from one sample in a study of OX40 agonist ivuxolimab in advanced cancers. TCRdb keeps only in-frame clones here, not all; method: immunoSEQ multiplex PCR. The sample consists of over 70,000 clones, roughly 90% of them appearing once. The source material was CD4+ or CD8+ T cells sorted from blood, sampled in a trial of the OX40 agonist ivuxolimab. The receptors stem from an adult with an advanced solid tumor such as melanoma, head and neck, liver or kidney cancer. CDR3s include the opening cysteine and the closing phenylalanine or tryptophan. A D gene is named only where the DNA matches it firmly. Only part of the rows carry a size: once, few, many, or a class if the clone is expanded.

-,TRBJ1-1,-,TRBV28,CASSSHPTVTEAFF,TGTGCCAGCAGTTCTCACCCGACAGTTACTGAAGCTTTCTTT
-,TRBJ1-1,-,TRBV29-1,CSAGTQNTEAFF,TGCAGCGCCGGGACCCAGAACACTGAAGCTTTCTTT
-,TRBJ1-4,-,TRBV2,CASSEAGSTNEKLFF,TGTGCCAGCAGTGAAGCGGGGTCAACTAATGAAAAACTGTTTTTT
-,TRBJ2-1,-,TRBV11-1,CASSLGTDNEQFF,TGTGCCAGCAGCCTCGGGACTGACAATGAGCAGTTCTTC
-,TRBJ2-7,-,TRBV18,CASSTPSTDEQYF,TGTGCCAGCTCAACCCCCTCGACAGACGAGCAGTACTTC
TRBD1,TRBJ2-5,-,TRBV7-2,CASSFQTGGPKETQYF,TGTGCCAGCAGCTTTCAGACAGGGGGCCCTAAAGAGACCCAGTACTTC
-,TRBJ1-5,-,TRBV28,CASSPLRGNRSNQPQHF,TGTGCCAGCAGCCCTCTTCGGGGGAACAGAAGCAATCAGCCCCAGCATTTT
-,TRBJ2-5,once,TRBV15,CATSRDRGHRETQYF,TGTGCCACCAGCAGAGACCGAGGACACCGGGAGACCCAGTACTTC
-,TRBJ2-3,-,TRBV28,CASSLTGRGTDTQYF,TGTGCCAGCAGTTTAACAGGGAGGGGCACAGATACGCAGTATTTT
-,TRBJ2-6,-,TRBV30,CAWKIGVGANVLTF,TGTGCCTGGAAAATCGGGGTTGGGGCCAACGTCCTGACTTTC
-,TRBJ2-7,-,TRBV27,CASSLFGKGHFGPYEQYF,TGTGCCAGCAGTTTATTCGGGAAGGGACATTTCGGCCCCTACGAGCAGTACTTC
-,TRBJ2-7,-,TRBV23-1,CASSQSPERRLYEQYF,TGCGCCAGCAGTCAATCTCCTGAGCGGAGACTCTACGAGCAGTACTTC
TRBD1,TRBJ2-7,-,TRBV14,CASSQTGGEQYF,TGTGCCAGCAGCCAGACAGGGGGTGAGCAGTACTTC
TRBD1,TRBJ1-1,-,TRBV11-2,CASGQGLNTEAFF,TGTGCCAGCGGACAGGGGTTGAACACTGAAGCTTTCTTT
-,TRBJ2-5,-,TRBV7-9,CASSPKIDQYF,TGTGCCAGCAGCCCCAAGATAGACCAGTACTTC
-,TRBJ2-7,-,TRBV27,CASHSRSYEQYF,TGTGCCAGTCACTCACGCTCCTACGAGCAGTACTTC
TRBD2,TRBJ2-2,-,TRBV4-1,CASSQDRGVGELFF,TGCGCCAGCAGCCAAGATCGGGGGGTCGGGGAGCTGTTTTTT
-,TRBJ2-4,-,TRBV29-1,CSGSLSGAKNIQYF,TGCAGCGGGTCTTTAAGTGGAGCCAAAAACATTCAGTACTTC
-,TRBJ1-1,-,TRBV7-3,CASSSQAMNTEAFF,TGTGCCAGCAGCTCACAGGCTATGAACACTGAAGCTTTCTTT
TRBD2,TRBJ2-5,-,TRBV5-1,CASSLREGSQETQYF,TGCGCCAGCAGCTTACGGGAGGGCTCTCAAGAGACCCAGTACTTC
TRBD2,TRBJ2-7,-,TRBV4-3,CASSQAAGLAGYARSYEQYF,TGCGCCAGCAGCCAAGCAGCGGGACTAGCGGGATATGCCCGCTCCTACGAGCAGTACTTC
-,TRBJ1-1,-,TRBV6-5,CASSYSRDKNTEAFF,TGTGCCAGCAGTTACTCTCGGGACAAGAACACTGAAGCTTTCTTT
TRBD2,TRBJ2-1,-,TRBV6-6,CASSPSGSSYNEQFF,TGTGCCAGCAGCCCTAGCGGGAGCTCCTACAATGAGCAGTTCTTC
TRBD1,TRBJ2-7,-,TRBV4-2,CASSQDRKVGQPYEQYF,TGTGCCAGCAGCCAAGATAGAAAGGTGGGACAGCCCTACGAGCAGTACTTC
TRBD1,TRBJ2-7,-,TRBV7-2,CASSLTGTGASYEQYF,TGTGCCAGCAGCTTGACCGGGACAGGGGCCTCCTACGAGCAGTACTTC
TRBD1,TRBJ2-4,-,TRBV9,CASSVAVGTGVQYF,TGTGCCAGCAGCGTAGCGGTGGGAACAGGGGTTCAGTACTTC